Listed below are T cell receptor beta chains from one sample, sequenced in a study of blood T cell repertoires in COVID-19. Sequencing used immunoSEQ multiplex PCR; TCRdb keeps in-frame clones, though not all of them. The sample has about 90,000 clones, 88% seen once; the top ten hold under 0.6%. The sequenced sample consisted of peripheral blood. Receptors were obtained from a man aged 60-69 years with acute or convalescent COVID-19. Both conserved end residues are part of each CDR3. D genes are given only for firm matches.

TRBV9 | NA | CASSAVGRSGAGSGNTIYF
TRBV6-5 | NA | CASSYGGALTDTQYF
TRBV6-1 | TRBD1 | CASSELRQGQYGYTF
TRBV5-1 | TRBD1 | CASRPGTDHSPLHF
TRBV7-2 | NA | CASSFPGRGSYEQYF
TRBV5-1 | NA | CASSLAGQGPNTEAFF
TRBV7-2 | TRBD1 | CASSFRDRNQPQHF
TRBV10-3 | NA | CAISESGFGSSYNEQFF
TRBV7-6 | NA | CASSPRTDSNTGELFF
TRBV24-1 | NA | CATSAPQGTGGYTF
TRBV27 | TRBD1 | CASSYSTGLYEQYF
TRBV18 | TRBD1 | CASSLDRVREQYF
TRBV12-3/TRBV12-4 | NA | CASSLGTGLKLFF
TRBV24-1 | NA | CATSDSNQPQHF
TRBV21-1 | NA | CASTLRLRSEAFF
TRBV24-1 | NA | CATAPGGRNTEAFF
TRBV6-5 | NA | CASTSVNTEAFF
TRBV7-9 | TRBD2 | CASIYQGGTGELFF
TRBV2 | TRBD2 | CASESLAGVPYEQYF
TRBV6-5 | NA | CASSYSNLGGQPQHF
TRBV18 | NA | CASSLKPSDTEAFF
TRBV11-2 | NA | CASSSLLATGKQFF
TRBV14 | NA | CASSGHLYEQYF
TRBV5-1 | NA | CASSLEGNNEKLFF
TRBV5-6 | NA | CASSWANEPLSSYNSPLHF
TRBV10-3 | TRBD2 | CAISEMTSGGVQQFF
TRBV11-2 | NA | CASSSTGSWELFF
TRBV5-1 | NA | CASSLGGVGNTEAFF
TRBV29-1 | TRBD2 | CSVESLAGAPYNEQFF
TRBV5-1 | TRBD1 | CASSNSPGQGVNGYTF
TRBV29-1 | NA | CSARGSYNSPLHF
TRBV28 | TRBD1 | CASRQGFYGYTF
TRBV11-2 | NA | CASSGPQETQYF
TRBV9 | NA | CASSGGTTNTGELFF
TRBV2 | NA | CASYREQYTGELFF
TRBV18 | NA | CASSPPGLSFEQYF
TRBV10-3 | TRBD1 | CAISGDRVGDQPQHF
TRBV5-4 | TRBD1 | CASSLQGGTGNTIYF
TRBV5-1 | TRBD1 | CASSLRTGGSTDTQYF